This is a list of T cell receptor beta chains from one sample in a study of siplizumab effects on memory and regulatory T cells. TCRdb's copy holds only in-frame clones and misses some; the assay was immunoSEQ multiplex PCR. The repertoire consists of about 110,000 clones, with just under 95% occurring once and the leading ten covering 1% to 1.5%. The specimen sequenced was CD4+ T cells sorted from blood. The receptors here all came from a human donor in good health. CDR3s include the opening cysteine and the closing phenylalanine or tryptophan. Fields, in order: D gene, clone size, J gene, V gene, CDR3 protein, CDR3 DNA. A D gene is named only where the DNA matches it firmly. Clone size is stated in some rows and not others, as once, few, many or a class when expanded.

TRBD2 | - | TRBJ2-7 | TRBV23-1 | CASSQVLAGEVNCEQYF | TGCGCCAGCAGTCAAGTACTAGCGGGAGAAGTGAACTGCGAGCAGTACTTC
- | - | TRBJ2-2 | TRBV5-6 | CASSSLNTGELFF | TGTGCCAGCAGCTCGCTGAACACCGGGGAGCTGTTTTTT
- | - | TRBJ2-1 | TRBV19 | CASSIVLVSPEQFF | TGTGCCAGTAGTATAGTACTCGTTAGCCCTGAGCAGTTCTTC
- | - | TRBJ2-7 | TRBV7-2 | CASSRSPYEQYF | TGTGCCAGCAGCCGGTCCCCATACGAGCAGTACTTC
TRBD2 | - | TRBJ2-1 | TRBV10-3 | CAIRPLSGGAPNEQFF | TGTGCCATCAGGCCCCTTAGCGGGGGGGCACCCAATGAGCAGTTCTTC
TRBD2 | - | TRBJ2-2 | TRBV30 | CAWSVLRRGGTGELFF | TGTGCCTGGAGTGTACTTCGGCGGGGGGGCACCGGGGAGCTGTTTTTT
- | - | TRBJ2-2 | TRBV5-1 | CASSLAVLSTGELFF | TGCGCCAGCAGCTTGGCGGTGTTATCGACCGGGGAGCTGTTTTTT
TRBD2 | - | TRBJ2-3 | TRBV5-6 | CASSLLAPGSTDTQYF | TGTGCCAGCAGCTTACTAGCGCCGGGGAGCACAGATACGCAGTATTTT
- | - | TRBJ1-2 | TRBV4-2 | CASSQDGFRDLGYTF | TGTGCCAGCAGCCAAGACGGGTTCAGGGACCTCGGCTACACCTTC
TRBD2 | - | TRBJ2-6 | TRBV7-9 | CASTPRVAGLSGANVLTF | TGTGCCAGCACCCCCAGGGTAGCGGGGCTCTCTGGGGCCAACGTCCTGACTTTC
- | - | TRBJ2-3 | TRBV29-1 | CSGGQSDTQYF | TGCAGCGGTGGACAGTCAGATACGCAGTATTTT
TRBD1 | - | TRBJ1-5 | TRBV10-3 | CAISPGTEFNQPQHF | TGTGCCATCAGTCCCGGGACAGAATTCAATCAGCCCCAGCATTTT
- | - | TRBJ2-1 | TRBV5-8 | CASSSGIKDNEQFF | TGTGCCAGCAGCTCCGGGATAAAAGACAATGAGCAGTTCTTC
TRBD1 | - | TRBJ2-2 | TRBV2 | CASSEQGAGGELFF | TGTGCCAGCAGTGAGCAGGGGGCAGGCGGGGAGCTGTTTTTT
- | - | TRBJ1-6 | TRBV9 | CASSVDSSNSPLHF | TGTGCCAGCAGCGTGGACAGTTCCAATTCACCCCTCCACTTT
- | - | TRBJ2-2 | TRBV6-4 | CASSYVLSGELFF | TGTGCCAGCAGTTATGTTCTGTCCGGGGAGCTGTTTTTT
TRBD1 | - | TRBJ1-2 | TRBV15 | CATSTWDRDGYTF | TGTGCCACCAGTACCTGGGACAGGGATGGCTACACCTTC
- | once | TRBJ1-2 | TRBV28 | CASSLFGQNGYTF | TGTGCCAGCAGTTTATTCGGTCAGAATGGCTACACCTTC
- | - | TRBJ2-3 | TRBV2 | CASSELSGKESDTQYF | TGTGCCAGCAGTGAATTGTCAGGAAAGGAGTCAGATACGCAGTATTTT
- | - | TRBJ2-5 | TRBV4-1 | CASSHPRGLAEETQYF | TGCGCCAGCAGCCACCCGCGGGGACTGGCTGAAGAGACCCAGTACTTC
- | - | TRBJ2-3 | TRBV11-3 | CASSLGISDTQYF | TGTGCCAGCAGCTTAGGGATATCAGATACGCAGTATTTT
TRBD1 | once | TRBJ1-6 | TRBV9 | CASSSRTGTSSYNSPLHF | TGTGCCAGCAGCTCTCGGACAGGGACGAGCTCCTATAATTCACCCCTCCACTTT
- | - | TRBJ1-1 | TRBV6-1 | CATPKPWDTEAFF | TGTGCCACCCCTAAGCCTTGGGACACTGAAGCTTTCTTT
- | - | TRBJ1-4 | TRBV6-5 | CASSRQATNEKLFF | TGTGCCAGCAGTAGACAGGCAACTAATGAAAAACTGTTTTTT
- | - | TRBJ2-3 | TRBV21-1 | CASSHDGQGHDTQYF | TGTGCCAGCTCCCACGACGGACAGGGTCACGATACGCAGTATTTT
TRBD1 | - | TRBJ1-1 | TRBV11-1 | CASTETGAYTEAFF | TGTGCCAGCACCGAGACAGGGGCATACACTGAAGCTTTCTTT
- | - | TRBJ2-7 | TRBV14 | CASSLWTGPYEQYF | TGTGCCAGCAGCCTTTGGACCGGGCCCTACGAGCAGTACTTC
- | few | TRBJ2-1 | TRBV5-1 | CASSLQEVNEQFF | TGCGCCAGCAGCTTGCAGGAGGTCAATGAGCAGTTCTTC
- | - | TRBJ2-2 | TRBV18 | CASSPSLRQNTGELFF | TGTGCCAGCTCACCCTCCTTACGGCAGAACACCGGGGAGCTGTTTTTT
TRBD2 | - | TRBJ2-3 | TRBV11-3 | CASSPSTSGKDTQYF | TGTGCCAGCAGTCCCTCGACTAGCGGGAAGGATACGCAGTATTTT